The following is a T cell receptor beta chain sequence with its context. Its specificity is not known. It is unclear where the CDR3 begins or ends on the DNA, so no DNA is shown, and the CDR3 is as TCRdb lists it. CDR1 is SGHVS, CDR2 FNYEAQ, per germline. The CDR3 totals 16 residues, both ends included. A multiplex PCR was run with 60 Vbeta primers and 13 Jbeta primers. The repertoire was sequenced with immunoSEQ multiplex PCR; TCRdb's copy has only in-frame clones and lacks some. The sample consists of 95,000 to 150,000 clones, approximately 80% of them appearing once. The source of the sample is a study of cytomegalovirus exposure and HLA in healthy donors. Overall study results and limits: Presence/absence comparisons presumed near-even sequencing depth among donors.

This receptor was identified in a man aged 25-40 years in good health and CMV-seropositive. Sequencing used PBMCs. V gene TRBV7-6 combines with J gene TRBJ2-2; TRBD1 is the table's D call, not checked against the DNA. The CDR3 sequence is CASSFATGSNTGELLF.